A single sample is the source of the 13 T cell receptor beta chains below, sequenced in a study of T cell responses to AZD1222 COVID-19 vaccine. Method: immunoSEQ multiplex PCR; TCRdb's copy keeps in-frame clones and lacks some. The sample includes 110,000 or so clones, just over 90% of them seen just once. The source was peripheral blood, collected on day 0 of AZD1222 vaccination. These receptor sequences come from an adult in good health.

The V call is TRBV4-2, the J call TRBJ1-5; D unclear. The CDR3 is made up of 14 amino acids. V dropped 3 bases and J dropped 3 bases, with 9 bases sitting between them. Germline CDR1 is LGHNA and CDR2 is YNFKEQ. CDR3 sequence reads: CASSQGIDNQPQHF. The DNA of the CDR3 is TGTGCCAGCAGCCAGGGGATCGACAATCAGCCCCAGCATTTT.

This rearrangement joins TRBV28 to TRBJ1-1; no firm D call. CDR1 is MDHEN and CDR2 is SYDVKM in the germline V gene. The CDR3 is 11 residues long. V lost 10 bases, J lost 1 base, and 7 bases lay in between. The CDR3 loop is CATRGNTEAFF. CDR3 DNA: TGTGCCACTCGAGGGAACACTGAAGCTTTCTTT.

The chain joins TRBV5-1 to TRBJ2-1, with D unresolved. This CDR3 has 16 amino acids. Trimming took off 0 bases at V and 0 bases at J, with 10 bases between the two ends. Germline V gives CDR1 SGHRS, CDR2 YFSETQ. The CDR3 coding sequence is TGCGCCAGCAGCTTGGACCCACCAAGCTCCTACAATGAGCAGTTCTTC. Translating gives CASSLDPPSSYNEQFF.

V and J are TRBV12-3 or TRBV12-4 and TRBJ1-1, with a weak D call TRBD1 (5 bases). The CDR3 runs to 12 residues. The V and J ends lost 11 bases and 5 bases respectively, with 15 bases between them. CDR3 coding DNA: TGTGCCGGGCGGGACCCGGGGACTGAAGCTTTCTTT. Its protein is CAGRDPGTEAFF.

The chain has TRBV19 and TRBJ1-5; 9 nucleotides align to TRBD1. The V segment lost 1 base and the J segment 6 bases; nucleotides outside the gene matches: 13. The CDR3 sequence is 18 residues long. Per germline, CDR1 LNHDA and CDR2 SQIVND (reference sequence). Here the CDR3 reads CASSIAPSQGANSQPQHF. Written as DNA, the CDR3 is TGTGCCAGTAGTATAGCCCCCTCACAGGGGGCGAATAGTCAGCCCCAGCATTTT.

The chain is built from TRBV19 and TRBJ1-2, with 9 bases fitting TRBD1. The junction had 12 bases not matched to a gene; V was cut back by 10 bases and J by 0 bases. The CDR3 totals 16 residues. Germline V lookup: CDR1 LNHDA, CDR2 SQIVND (reference sequence). This chain's CDR3 is CATSPGQGPTNYGYTF. The DNA of the CDR3 is TGTGCCACTTCCCCGGGACAGGGACCCACTAACTATGGCTACACCTTC.

The rearrangement links TRBV2 to TRBJ2-7, with 9 bases lining up with TRBD1. Trimming removed 2 bases from V and 2 bases from J; junction bases left unmatched: 7. The germline gives CDR1 SNHLY, CDR2 FYNNEI. CDR3 length: 16 amino acids. CDR3 sequence reads: CASSEWGTGRTYEQYF. As DNA, the CDR3 is TGTGCCAGCAGTGAATGGGGGACAGGGAGAACCTACGAGCAGTACTTC.

The gene calls are TRBV10-3 and TRBJ1-5, with 9 nucleotides matching TRBD1. Germline V gene lookup returns CDR1 ENHRY and CDR2 SYGVKD. The CDR3 is made up of 13 amino acids. Trimming cost V 4 bases and J 6 bases; bases outside gene matches: 1. The CDR3 here is CAISVTGGQPQHF. In DNA form, the CDR3 reads TGTGCCATCAGTGTGACAGGGGGTCAGCCCCAGCATTTT.

The CDR3 sequence: CASSLVTGVAYNEQFF. For the CDR3, the DNA is TGTGCCAGCAGCTTAGTGACGGGGGTTGCCTACAATGAGCAGTTCTTC. This sequence joins TRBV7-9 and TRBJ2-1, with D perhaps TRBD2 (6 bases). The CDR3 contains 16 residues. With 1 base removed from V and 2 bases from J, the gap between germline ends came to 12 bases. The germline V gene encodes CDR1 SEHNR and CDR2 FQNEAQ (reference sequence).

DNA of the CDR3: TGCAGTGGGACGGTTCAAGAGACCCAGTACTTC. Translating gives CSGTVQETQYF. The V gene is TRBV20-1, the J gene TRBJ2-5; no firm D call. The V and J ends lost 7 bases and 2 bases respectively, with 8 bases between them. The CDR3 runs 11 residues. CDR1 is DFQATT, CDR2 SNEGSKA, per germline (reference sequence).

This CDR3 is CSVGGDYGYTF. CDR3 nucleotides: TGCAGCGTGGGAGGGGACTATGGCTACACCTTC. The chain combines TRBV29-1 with TRBJ1-2, with D possibly being TRBD1 (5 bases). V lost 6 bases and J 3 bases, leaving 8 bases between the germline ends. In germline, CDR1 is SQVTM, CDR2 ANQGSEA. The CDR3 loop spans 11 amino acids.

The chain links TRBV6-1 to TRBJ2-2, with 9 nucleotides matching TRBD1. Germline trimming cut 4 bases from V and 5 bases from J; bases unmatched to any gene: 8. The CDR3 has 16 residues. The germline CDR1 and CDR2 sequences are MNHNS and SASEGT. The CDR3, as DNA: TGTGCCAGCAGTGGAACGGGACAGGGACGTACCGGGGAGCTGTTTTTT. Amino acids: CASSGTGQGRTGELFF.

The V call is TRBV4-3, the J call TRBJ2-4; D is possibly TRBD2 (5 bases). The V gene lost 0 bases and the J gene lost 1 base, with 7 bases spanning the gap. Germline V gives CDR1 LGHNA, CDR2 YSLEER. This CDR3 is built from 15 residues. The CDR3 DNA follows: TGCGCCAGCAGCCAAGATCCGGGGGCCAAAAACATTCAGTACTTC. Amino acids: CASSQDPGAKNIQYF.